Sequencing of this TCR beta chain was carried out in a study of beta chain features in type 1 diabetes. Overall study: Examination spanned 90 million to 140 million sorted cells from all samples. Study outcomes and limitations: There was a moderate but significant shortening of TCRB CDR3s in all four CD4+ subsets of Type 1 diabetes patients. Whether TCRB rearrangement is influenced by HLA type was left unresolved in this analysis.

Expressed TCRB transcripts got sequenced, as all isolated RNA was reverse transcribed. TCRdb's copy holds only in-frame clones and misses some; the assay was immunoSEQ multiplex PCR. This table holds around 250,000 clones, around an eighth found once. The sample holds a few counts of this clone. Its antigen is still unknown. This TCR was sampled from a man aged 30 to 39 with type 1 diabetes. The sequenced material came from naive CD4+ T cells from blood.

The CDR3 reads CATSRGGNGNTIYF. CDR3 in DNA: TGTGCCACCAGCAGAGGAGGGAATGGAAACACCATATATTTT. The rearrangement joins TRBV15 to TRBJ1-3; D remains unclear. The CDR3 is made up of 14 amino acids. Per the germline V gene, CDR1 is LNHNV and CDR2 is YYDKDF (reference sequence). Trimming pared 1 base from V and 3 bases from J, leaving 7 bases between.